This TCR beta chain was observed in a study of regulatory T cells in long-lasting Graves disease. According to the study, TCR beta libraries were built with iRepertoire HTBI primers and CDR3-region Arm-PCR. From the multiplex PCR reads, TCRdb called clonotypes with MiXCR, one entry per CDR3 protein. The top ten clones hold 38% of a sample with about 310,000 distinct CDR3 sequences, more than 15% of them seen once. For this clonotype: Since a much larger clone is just one base distant, this may be a read error.

CDR1 is SGHAT and CDR2 is FQNNGV in the germline V gene. CDR3 length: 16 amino acids. Time point denoted: newly diagnosed GD, antithyroid drugs for less than 3 months. The TCR library was prepared using RNA isolated from PBMCs. The sample here was peripheral blood mononuclear cells (PBMCs), taken at new diagnosis, from a patient treated with antithyroid drugs. This chain joins TRBV11-2 and TRBJ2-3, with D tentatively TRBD2 (7 bases). The clonotype comes from a female donor with Graves disease. The CDR3 loop reads CASSPTSDGRTDMQYF. CDR3 bases: TGTGCCAGCAGCCCCACTAGCGATGGACGGACAGATATGCAGTATTTT.